This TCR beta chain was found in a study of Ad26.COV2.S vaccination and SARS-CoV-2 variants (TCRdb year 2021). For the wider study: Vaccine-arm donors were drawn from COV1001, a multicentre, randomized, double-blind, placebo-controlled phase I-IIa trial of Ad26.COV2.S in healthy adults. TCRbeta repertoire sequencing was used to assess the specificity and breadth of SARS-CoV-2-reactive T cell receptors after Ad26.COV2.S vaccination. Participants in the trial were split at random into five groups of five each, receiving low-dose or high-dose Ad26.COV2.S once or twice, or else placebo on both occasions. Ad26.COV2.S was administered intramuscularly at 5 x 10^10 or 1 x 10^11 viral particles, either as a single shot or as two shots given 56 days apart. A total of 32 samples were included in the TCR-sequenced set, comprising 19 Ad26.COV2.S vaccine recipients, 5 placebo recipients and 8 SARS-CoV-2 convalescent individuals. Blinding of investigators to trial group allocation was maintained during experiments and outcome assessment.

The sample's treatment or condition label is to be understood as: roughly 18 received Ad26.COV2.S at low or high dose, single or two shots; about 5 received placebo; per-sample allocation not given. Repertoires of vaccine and placebo recipients were sequenced from samples taken on day 63 after the first injection. Between 29 July and 7 August 2020, Cohort 1b enrolled some 25 adults aged 18-55 years at one site in Boston, USA. Ad26.COV2.S was a replication-incompetent adenovirus type 26 vector expressing a prefusion-stabilized SARS-CoV-2 spike protein from the original Wuhan strain. Including cysteine and phenylalanine, the CDR3 has 15 amino acids. The read is trimmed to its CDR3 DNA, 45 bases read in frame from base 1. CDR1 and CDR2, per the germline V gene (reference sequence), are MNHNY and SVGAGI. Relative to germline, V is missing 4 bases and J is missing 5 bases, with 5 bases of the junction outside any gene match.

The immunoSEQ Assay was used to sequence TCRbeta CDR3 regions. After extraction, genomic DNA underwent amplification by bias-controlled multiplex PCR, followed by high-throughput sequencing. In the paper's pipeline: To quantify the absolute abundance of each unique TCRbeta CDR3 region, sequences were collapsed and filtered. Usable DNA was measured by amplifying reference genes present in all nucleated cells, and TCRbeta template counts were normalized to that usable DNA to estimate T cell fraction. Repertoire TCRs were annotated as SARS-CoV-2-specific when V gene, CDR3 amino acid sequence and J gene were exactly matched to a known reactive TCR set. The reference SARS-CoV-2 TCR set came from MIRA and was filtered for enrichment in COVID-19-positive ImmuneCODE repertoires, removing public or cross-reactive TCRs. Using the MIRA antigens, annotated TCRs were further analysed by specific ORF or by position within an ORF. Depth was the summed frequency of annotated unique rearrangements, while breadth was defined as annotated unique rearrangements over total unique productive rearrangements. Two-sided Wilcoxon rank-sum tests were used to compare TCR breadth between groups. What TCRdb holds here is the immuneACCESS table cut down to in-frame rearrangements. Part of the clones is not present; checked against another copy, under half of the missing clones reflect an unresolved V gene, and the others are unexplained. That table supplies the V and J calls and clone size; D and trimming were determined from the DNA. The sample table holds roughly 330,000 clones, of which about nine tenths were seen once. The ten largest clones take up 4.5% to 7% of the sample.

As to this clone: Its antigen specificity is not known. No clone much larger than this one lies a single base away; base qualities are absent.

Study-level results and caveats: After vaccination, spike-specific CD8+ and CD4+ T cell responses were reported to show substantial breadth. The authors noted that total T cell responses may have been underestimated by the TCR breadth and depth analyses. The study was not powered to compare responses between vaccine doses or regimens. Compared with placebo recipients, Ad26.COV2.S recipients showed higher spike-specific TCR breadth (P = 0.0014). Comparable non-spike TCR breadth was observed between vaccine and placebo recipients, consistent with only spike being contained in the vaccine.

Recombination connected TRBV6-6 to TRBJ2-2; 9 central bases correspond to TRBD1. The TCR comes from a person between 18 and 65 years old who received the Ad26.COV2.S COVID-19 vaccine or a placebo. Sequenced here: peripheral blood, sampled in a trial of Ad26.COV2.S vaccine versus placebo. At the DNA level, the sequence is TGTGCCAGCAGTTCCGACAGGGGGGCGACCGGGGAGCTGTTTTTT. Its amino acids are CASSSDRGATGELFF.